These 30 T cell receptor beta chains were sequenced from one sample in a study of shared clonotypes between healthy human individuals. CD45RO-negative, CCR7-positively selected cells formed the naive CD8 fraction, excluding terminally differentiated effector memory CD45RA+ cells. Profiled with immunoSEQ multiplex PCR; TCRdb holds only in-frame clones, not every one. The data show 1.5 million to 2.5 million clones, about 95% seen once. The sequenced sample was naive CD8+ T cells sorted from blood. Receptors were obtained from a man aged 18 to 29 in good health.

CDR3 coding DNA: TGCGCCAGCAGCTTGGGGGCCTTTCAGTGGGACAACACCGGGGAGCTGTTTTTT. Translated, it gives CASSLGAFQWDNTGELFF. The chain carries TRBV5-1 and TRBJ2-2, with D possibly called TRBD1 or TRBD2 (5 bases each). CDR1 and CDR2 (germline): SGHRS, YFSETQ. The CDR3 is made up of 18 amino acids. Deletions cut 0 bases from V and 2 bases from J, with 17 bases between.

V gene TRBV4-3 combines with J gene TRBJ2-1; the match to TRBD2 covers 12 bases. Germline CDR1 is LGHNA and CDR2 is YSLEER. The CDR3 is 17 amino acids. The J segment lost 6 bases and the V segment lost 0 bases, leaving 6 bases of the junction unmatched. The CDR3 DNA follows: TGCGCCAGCAGCCAAGAGCTAGCGGGAGGGCCTGGCAATGAGCAGTTCTTC. Amino acids: CASSQELAGGPGNEQFF.

V gene TRBV6-1 combines with J gene TRBJ2-7; the match to TRBD2 covers 12 bases. The length of the CDR3 is 15 residues. The V gene end was trimmed by 6 bases and the J gene end by 2 bases; junction bases not matched to a gene: 5. CDR1 and CDR2 (germline): MNHNS, SASEGT. CDR3 coding DNA: TGTGCCAGCAGCGCAGGACTAGCGGGGACCTACGAGCAGTACTTC. This gives the protein CASSAGLAGTYEQYF.

Concerning this clone: One end of the junction does not line up with germline, which may come from a read error. Other DNA sequences in the same sample also yield this CDR3. The V and J genes are TRBV11-3 and TRBJ2-1, with a possible D match to TRBD2 (7 bases). CDR1 is SGHNT and CDR2 is YENEEA in the germline V gene. The CDR3 totals 12 residues. Written as DNA, the CDR3 is TGTGCCAGCAGTTTAGGGGGGGATGAGCAGTTCTTC. Translation: CASSLGGDEQFF.

This chain joins TRBV11-2 and TRBJ1-1, with D maybe TRBD1 (5 bases). The CDR3 spans 15 residues. V lost 5 bases, J lost 5 bases, and 18 bases lay in between. In germline, CDR1 is SGHAT, CDR2 FQNNGV. The CDR3 loop reads CASSPRPQDLTEAFF. Written as DNA, the CDR3 is TGTGCCAGCAGCCCCCGTCCACAGGATCTGACTGAAGCTTTCTTT.

The chain links TRBV29-1 to TRBJ2-7, with D hard to call. The V gene lost 6 bases and the J gene lost 0 bases, with 9 bases spanning the gap. There are 12 residues in the CDR3. Germline V gene sequence: CDR1 SQVTM, CDR2 ANQGSEA. The CDR3 coding sequence is TGCAGCGTGTGGTCCAGCTCCTACGAGCAGTACTTC. It specifies CSVWSSSYEQYF.

This chain links TRBV30 with TRBJ1-4; D not certain. The CDR3 consists of 11 residues. Trimming cost V 1 base and J 12 bases, with 9 bases left between them. The germline V gene has CDR1 GTSNPN and CDR2 SVGIG (reference sequence). The DNA of the CDR3 is TGTGCCTGGAGTGAGCGTGGGGAACTGTTTTTT. Translation gives CAWSERGELFF.

The chain is built from TRBV28 and TRBJ1-1; D possibly corresponds to TRBD1 (6 bases). Germline assignment: CDR1 MDHEN and CDR2 SYDVKM. Deletions cut 3 bases from V and 4 bases from J, with 12 bases between. The CDR3 runs to 14 residues. The CDR3 region is CASSFTGSSTEAFF. Here the CDR3 DNA reads TGTGCCAGCAGTTTTACAGGGAGCAGCACTGAAGCTTTCTTT.

This sequence joins TRBV10-2 and TRBJ1-5; no definite D call. Trimming cost V 4 bases and J 3 bases, with 7 bases left between them. Germline CDR1 and CDR2: WSHSY and SAAADI. The CDR3 is 13 amino acids. The CDR3 bases are TGCGCCAGCAGTGTAGGGTACAATCAGCCCCAGCATTTT. Protein sequence: CASSVGYNQPQHF.

This sequence joins TRBV28 and TRBJ2-3; D is possibly TRBD1 (5 bases). This CDR3 spans 13 amino acids. Germline V gene data show CDR1 as MDHEN and CDR2 as SYDVKM. V dropped 5 bases and J dropped 5 bases, with 11 bases sitting between them. The CDR3 DNA reads TGTGCCAGCAGTGGCAGGGCAAAAGATACGCAGTATTTT. This codes for CASSGRAKDTQYF.

The rearrangement uses TRBV27 and TRBJ2-1, with 8 bases identical to TRBD2. This CDR3 spans 16 amino acids. From germline, CDR1 is MNHEY and CDR2 SMNVEV (reference sequence). With V trimmed by 3 bases and J by 5 bases, 9 bases remained unmatched. CDR3 in amino acids: CASSLWLAGPNNEQFF. The CDR3 nucleotides are TGTGCCAGCAGTTTGTGGTTAGCGGGACCTAACAATGAGCAGTTCTTC.

CDR3 nucleotides: TGTGCCAGCAGTGAATGGGGACTGGACAACTATGGCTACACCTTC. Its translation: CASSEWGLDNYGYTF. J is TRBJ1-2 and V is TRBV25-1; possibly TRBD1 for D (5 bases). The germline CDR1 and CDR2 sequences are MGHDK and SYGVNS. The CDR3 covers 15 residues. Trimming removed 1 base from V and 2 bases from J, with 11 bases in between.

With respect to this clone: Within the sample, other DNA sequences also encode this same CDR3. The V and J genes are TRBV13 and TRBJ1-2, with D unresolved. With 1 base removed from V and 1 base from J, the gap between germline ends came to 4 bases. The CDR3 totals 13 residues. Germline V gives CDR1 PRHDT, CDR2 FYEKMQ (reference sequence). The CDR3 DNA reads TGTGCCAGCAGCTTAGCAAGTAACTATGGCTACACCTTC. The encoded protein is CASSLASNYGYTF.

V is TRBV10-1 and J is TRBJ2-2; D is possibly TRBD1 (5 bases). V lost 3 bases and J 3 bases, leaving 14 bases between the germline ends. CDR1 WNHNN and CDR2 SYGVQD come from the germline V gene (reference sequence). The CDR3 has 16 amino acids. CDR3 bases: TGCGCCAGCAGTGATAAGGGGCGCATCGACACCGGGGAGCTGTTTTTT. Protein sequence: CASSDKGRIDTGELFF.

This chain links TRBV7-8 with TRBJ2-5, with TRBD1 matching over 7 bases. CDR3 length: 17 amino acids. Germline V CDR1 and CDR2: SGHVS, FQNEAQ. The V gene end was trimmed by 3 bases and the J gene end by 3 bases; junction bases not matched to a gene: 13. The CDR3 sequence is CASSFDRESHKEETQYF. The CDR3 region has the DNA TGTGCCAGCAGCTTCGACAGGGAGTCGCATAAAGAAGAGACCCAGTACTTC.

The chain links TRBV27 to TRBJ2-7, with D possibly TRBD2 on 6 matching bases. The CDR3 has 15 amino acids. V was trimmed by 5 bases and J by 5 bases, leaving 19 bases between them. The germline V gene encodes CDR1 MNHEY and CDR2 SMNVEV (reference sequence). The CDR3 coding sequence is TGTGCCAGCAGTCCTCCCGGGCCGGGGGTGGACGAGCAGTACTTC. This encodes CASSPPGPGVDEQYF.

V is TRBV15 and J is TRBJ2-7, with a possible D match to TRBD1 (7 bases). This CDR3 region has 15 residues. The V and J ends lost 1 base and 0 bases respectively, with 10 bases between them. Germline assignment: CDR1 LNHNV and CDR2 YYDKDF (reference sequence). The CDR3 bases are TGTGCCACCAGCAGAGGGGGGGACAGCTCCTACGAGCAGTACTTC. Translation: CATSRGGDSSYEQYF.

This chain links TRBV7-9 with TRBJ1-1, with 7 positions matching TRBD1. CDR1 SEHNR and CDR2 FQNEAQ come from the germline V gene (reference sequence). This CDR3 is 16 amino acids long. The ends lost 1 base at V and 3 bases at J; junction bases unmatched: 8. CDR3 residues: CASSLGPGTVDTEAFF. In DNA, the CDR3 is TGTGCCAGCAGCTTAGGCCCCGGGACAGTGGACACTGAAGCTTTCTTT.

This chain links TRBV5-6 with TRBJ2-7; 9 bases line up with TRBD1. The CDR3 is 14 residues long. Germline-derived CDR1 and CDR2 are SGHDT and YYEEEE. J gave up 3 bases and V 3 bases, and 4 bases lay outside the gene matches. This CDR3 reads CASSWRTGDYEQYF. The CDR3 DNA sequence: TGTGCCAGCAGCTGGAGGACAGGGGACTACGAGCAGTACTTC.

V usage is TRBV2 and J usage is TRBJ2-1, with TRBD2 matching 9 bases. The trim removed 6 bases at V and 2 bases at J, leaving 2 bases unmatched. The CDR3 extends over 14 amino acids. The germline V gene has CDR1 SNHLY and CDR2 FYNNEI. The chain's CDR3 is CASRGTSPYNEQFF. CDR3 coding DNA: TGTGCCAGCAGAGGGACTAGCCCCTACAATGAGCAGTTCTTC.

This clone has only one observation. The CDR3 DNA reads as TGTGCCAGCAGGCCCCCCGACACCGGGGAGCTGTTTTTT. It specifies CASRPPDTGELFF. This chain uses TRBV9 with TRBJ2-2, with D uncertain. The CDR3 has 13 amino acids. V was cut by 5 bases and J by 3 bases, with 8 bases left in between. Germline V gene lookup returns CDR1 SGDLS and CDR2 YYNGEE.

The chain carries TRBV11-2 and TRBJ2-1; 8 positions match TRBD1. Per germline, CDR1 SGHAT and CDR2 FQNNGV. Unmatched junction bases numbered 2, after V lost 2 bases and J lost 2 bases. CDR3 size: 15 residues. The CDR3 DNA is TGTGCCAGCAGCTTAACGACAGGGGCCTACAATGAGCAGTTCTTC. Its translation: CASSLTTGAYNEQFF.

Worth noting for this clone: The identical CDR3 is also encoded by other nucleotide sequences in the sample. The chain joins TRBV5-1 to TRBJ2-7; 8 positions match TRBD1. V gave up 4 bases and J gave up 5 bases; unmatched junction bases: 5. CDR3 size: 13 residues. Germline V gives CDR1 SGHRS, CDR2 YFSETQ. The CDR3: CASSLRQGHEQYF. CDR3 bases: TGCGCCAGCAGCCTGCGACAGGGGCACGAGCAGTACTTC.

V gene TRBV5-1 combines with J gene TRBJ2-7; 8 bases align to TRBD1. Germline lookup yields CDR1 SGHRS and CDR2 YFSETQ. The junction had 20 bases not matched to a gene; V was cut back by 0 bases and J by 0 bases. This CDR3 comprises 21 residues. The CDR3 loop reads CASSLDESRDRSLWGSYEQYF. In DNA, the CDR3 is TGCGCCAGCAGCTTGGACGAAAGCCGGGACAGGTCCCTGTGGGGCTCCTACGAGCAGTACTTC.

The V gene is TRBV5-4, the J gene TRBJ2-7; 8 nucleotides agree with TRBD2. The CDR3 is 15 residues long. CDR1 is SGHNT, CDR2 YYREEE, per germline (reference sequence). The ends lost 4 bases at V and 0 bases at J; junction bases unmatched: 6. The CDR3 reads CASSPERGSSYEQYF. CDR3 sequence (DNA): TGTGCCAGCAGCCCGGAGCGGGGGAGCTCCTACGAGCAGTACTTC.

The rearrangement links TRBV9 to TRBJ1-2; D perhaps matches TRBD1 (5 bases). V gave up 3 bases and J gave up 8 bases, with 8 bases separating them. This CDR3 is built from 11 residues. Germline assignment: CDR1 SGDLS and CDR2 YYNGEE. CDR3 sequence (DNA): TGTGCCAGCAGCGACGGACAAGGCTACACCTTC. Protein sequence: CASSDGQGYTF.

This clone has only one observation. V gene TRBV27 combines with J gene TRBJ1-2; D not certain. The CDR3 runs 14 residues. Germline V gene lookup returns CDR1 MNHEY and CDR2 SMNVEV (reference sequence). V lost 3 bases and J lost 5, with 13 bases in between. The CDR3 DNA follows: TGTGCCAGCAGTTTCACGGGGTCGGAATATGGCTACACCTTC. The encoded protein is CASSFTGSEYGYTF.

The count of this clone is one. The chain combines TRBV9 with TRBJ2-2; tentative D call: TRBD1 (5 bases). The CDR3 runs to 16 residues. Germline loops: CDR1 SGDLS, CDR2 YYNGEE. V was trimmed by 3 bases and J by 0 bases, leaving 12 bases between them. CDR3 amino acids: CASSAEGETNTGELFF. The CDR3 coding sequence is TGTGCCAGCAGCGCGGAAGGGGAAACGAACACCGGGGAGCTGTTTTTT. Filled out from reference TRBV9 and TRBJ2-2, the complete variable domain reads DSGVTQTPKHLITATGQRVTLRCSPRSGDLSVYWYQQSLDQGLQFLIQYYNGEERAKGNILERFSAQQFPDLHSELNLSSLELGDSALYFCASSAEGETNTGELFFGEGSRLTVL.

The genes are TRBV2 and TRBJ2-7, with TRBD1 as a possible D gene (5 bases). CDR3 size: 16 residues. V dropped 0 bases and J dropped 5 bases, with 17 bases sitting between them. The germline gives CDR1 SNHLY, CDR2 FYNNEI. The CDR3 DNA sequence: TGTGCCAGCAGTGAAGCGCCCGGACAACTAATCCACGAGCAGTACTTC. Residues: CASSEAPGQLIHEQYF.

Comment on this clone: Other nucleotide sequences in the sample specify the same CDR3. The chain uses TRBV9 and TRBJ2-7, with D unresolved. The CDR3 loop spans 13 amino acids. CDR1 is SGDLS, CDR2 YYNGEE, per germline. V was trimmed by 0 bases and J by 4 bases, leaving 8 bases between them. CDR3 DNA: TGTGCCAGCAGCGTAGGGGCCGGGTACGAGCAGTACTTC. It specifies CASSVGAGYEQYF. Looking up the rest from reference TRBV9 and TRBJ2-7 gives the full variable domain: DSGVTQTPKHLITATGQRVTLRCSPRSGDLSVYWYQQSLDQGLQFLIQYYNGEERAKGNILERFSAQQFPDLHSELNLSSLELGDSALYFCASSVGAGYEQYFGPGTRLTVT.